This T cell receptor beta chain was identified during a study of PD-1 blockade in classical Hodgkin lymphoma. Study-level information: It was nivolumab at 3 mg/kg, given intravenously every 2 weeks, that patients received.

Sequenced by immunoSEQ multiplex PCR; TCRdb stores in-frame clones only, minus some. In the table there are approximately 21,000 clones, over 60% of which are singletons. V lost 7 bases and J 14 bases, leaving 14 bases between the germline ends. The germline gives CDR1 SNHLY, CDR2 FYNNEI. This CDR3 is built from 11 residues. Study-level points and caveats: TCR diversity rose significantly by C4D1 in CD4+ but not CD8+ cells. Complete responders matched newly diagnosed patients in baseline diversity.

Regarding time point: cycle 4 day 1 (C4D1), after 6 weeks of nivolumab. Relapse after autologous stem cell transplantation occurred in every patient, and brentuximab vedotin exposure varied. Best overall response was complete response, partial response or progressive disease in these relapsed/refractory classical Hodgkin lymphoma patients. This clone was observed a handful of times. What it recognizes is unknown. The rearrangement uses TRBV2 and TRBJ1-4, with D uncertain. This TCR was recovered from a human donor with classical Hodgkin lymphoma. The specimen was peripheral blood mononuclear cells (PBMCs), collected before the fourth cycle of nivolumab. The CDR3 bases are TGTGCCAGCAAGTATAATGATGGGCTGTTTTTT. Its translation: CASKYNDGLFF.